This TCR beta chain came from a study of PD-1 blockade in classical Hodgkin lymphoma. On the study more broadly: Patients received nivolumab 3 mg/kg intravenously every 2 weeks.

Stated time point: cycle 4 day 1 (C4D1), after five to seven weeks of nivolumab. All patients relapsed after autologous stem cell transplantation, and brentuximab vedotin exposure varied. V was pared by 4 bases and J by 2 bases, with 7 bases of the junction left unmatched. From germline, CDR1 is LNHDA and CDR2 SQIVND (reference sequence). The length of the CDR3 is 18 residues. Remarks on this clone: As yet, its antigen is unknown.

Whole-study findings and limits: Patients excluded were those beginning nivolumab under 1 year after ASCT. Newly diagnosed patients were said to have less baseline TCR diversity than healthy donors did.

Assay used: immunoSEQ multiplex PCR; TCRdb lists only in-frame clones, some missing. Of roughly 18,000 clones in the sample, 65% to 85% were seen once. The chain recombines TRBV19 with TRBJ2-1; TRBD2 matches 14 bases. The source was peripheral blood mononuclear cells (PBMCs), collected before the fourth cycle of nivolumab. The receptor's source is a human donor with classical Hodgkin lymphoma. CDR3 sequence: CASSKGTSGSGTYNEQFF. The CDR3 bases are TGTGCCAGTAGTAAGGGGACTAGCGGGAGTGGGACCTACAATGAGCAGTTCTTC. Full variable domain (outside the CDR3, taken from reference TRBV19 and TRBJ2-1): DGGITQSPKYLFRKEGQNVTLSCEQNLNHDAMYWYRQDPGQGLRLIYYSQIVNDFQKGDIAEGYSVSREKKESFPLTVTSAQKNPTAFYLCASSKGTSGSGTYNEQFFGPGTRLTVL.